This T cell receptor beta chain emerged from a study of blood T cell repertoires in COVID-19. The wider study: Donors in the United States, Italy and Spain gave samples during acute or convalescent COVID-19. In each case, the material was cDNA or gDNA derived from T cells, B-cell-depleted T cells, or PBMCs.

CDR1 and CDR2 (germline): MNHNY, SVGAGI (reference sequence). The CDR3 totals 16 residues. V gave up 6 bases and J gave up 4 bases; unmatched junction bases: 10. Original analysis: Amplification from reference gene primers served as the basis for estimated nucleated cell counts. TCRdb's table, derived via immunoSEQ multiplex PCR, lists solely in-frame clones and lacks some. That table is the source of V, J and clone size, and D and trimming were worked out from the DNA. This sample has fewer than 95,000 clones; about 85% occur once, and the top ten carry 15%. This TCR came from a male donor with acute or convalescent COVID-19. The sample consisted of peripheral blood. J is TRBJ2-5 and V is TRBV6-6; the match to TRBD2 covers 11 bases. The CDR3 DNA sequence: TGTGCCAGCAGCCCCGGGGTAGCGGGGGGGCGAGAGACCCAGTACTTC. This gives the protein CASSPGVAGGRETQYF.